This is a list of T cell receptor beta chains from one sample in a study of T cells in Graves' hyperthyroidism and ophthalmopathy. Each CDR3 protein is one row after TCRdb ran MiXCR on the multiplex PCR reads. The data contain about 520,000 distinct CDR3 sequences, roughly a quarter of them singletons. Sample: blood. The origin of the receptors is a woman aged 25-40 years with Graves' ophthalmopathy. Both conserved end residues are part of each CDR3. A D gene is named only where the DNA matches it firmly. Clone size, where shown, is once, few, many, or a class for clones that have expanded.

TRBV11-2	.	TRBJ2-7	many	CASSLDGKVPYF	TGTGCCAGCAGCTTAGATGGGAAGGTTCCGTACTTC
TRBV7-2	.	TRBJ1-1	.	CASSFGGSVTEAFF	TGTGCCAGCAGCTTTGGGGGGTCGGTCACTGAAGCTTTCTTT
TRBV28	.	TRBJ2-2	.	CASSPGRATGELFF	TGTGCCAGCAGTCCTGGGCGGGCCACCGGGGAGCTGTTTTTT
TRBV19	.	TRBJ1-1	many	CASSITAMNTEAFF	TGTGCCAGTAGTATTACAGCAATGAACACTGAAGCTTTCTTT
TRBV20-1	.	TRBJ2-3	many	CSAGGDTQYF	TGCAGTGCTGGCGGGGATACGCAGTATTTT
TRBV29-1	TRBD2	TRBJ2-5	many	CSVEGGRESETQYF	TGCAGCGTTGAAGGTGGGAGGGAGTCAGAGACCCAGTACTTC
TRBV12-3/TRBV12-4	.	TRBJ2-7	few	CASTEGWANEQYF	TGTGCCAGCACCGAGGGATGGGCCAACGAGCAGTACTTC
TRBV19	.	TRBJ1-1	many	CASSSHNTEAFF	TGTGCCAGTAGTAGCCACAACACTGAAGCTTTCTTT
TRBV2	.	TRBJ2-7	many	CASSRGGLDEQYF	TGTGCCAGCAGCCGGGGCGGGCTGGACGAGCAGTACTTC
TRBV11-1	TRBD1	TRBJ2-2	once	CASSSTGGDANTGELFF	TGTGCCAGCAGCTCGACAGGGGGGGACGCGAACACCGGGGAGCTGTTTTTT
TRBV15	.	TRBJ1-3	.	CATSRGTWEDTIYF	TGTGCCACCAGCAGAGGTACTTGGGAGGACACCATATATTTT